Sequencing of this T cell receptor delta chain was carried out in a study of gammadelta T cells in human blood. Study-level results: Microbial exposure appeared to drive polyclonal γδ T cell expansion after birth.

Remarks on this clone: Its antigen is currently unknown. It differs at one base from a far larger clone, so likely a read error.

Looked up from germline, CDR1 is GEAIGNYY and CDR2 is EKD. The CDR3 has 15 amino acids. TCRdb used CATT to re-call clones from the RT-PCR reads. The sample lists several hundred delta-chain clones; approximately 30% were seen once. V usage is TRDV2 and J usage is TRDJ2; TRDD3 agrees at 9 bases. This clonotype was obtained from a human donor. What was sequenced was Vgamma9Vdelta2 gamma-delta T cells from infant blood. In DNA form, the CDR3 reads TGTGCCTGGGACATACTGGGGGATTTGACAGCACAACTCTTCTTT. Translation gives CAWDILGDLTAQLFF.